This T cell receptor beta chain stems from a study of blood T cell repertoires in COVID-19. Trimming cost V 5 bases and J 5 bases, with 16 bases left between them. There are 15 residues in the CDR3. CDR1 MNHNY and CDR2 SVGAGI come from the germline V gene (reference sequence). In the authors' workflow: Amplification with reference gene primers provided the estimates of nucleated cell counts. Libraries were prepared by immunoSEQ multiplex PCR; TCRdb keeps only in-frame clonotypes and omits some of them. V and J calls and clone size come straight from that table; D and trimming were deduced from the DNA. This sample carries approximately 490,000 clones, roughly 87% of them seen once, and the ten largest clones take about 0.75%.

Specimen: PBMCs or T cells enriched from blood (not recorded which). This chain connects TRBV6-6 to TRBJ1-5, with a possible D match to TRBD1 (6 bases). This receptor was identified in a young woman who had recovered from COVID-19. The CDR3 DNA sequence: TGTGCCAGCAGTCCCCCCGGGACAAACTATCAGCCCCAGCATTTT. This sequence encodes CASSPPGTNYQPQHF.